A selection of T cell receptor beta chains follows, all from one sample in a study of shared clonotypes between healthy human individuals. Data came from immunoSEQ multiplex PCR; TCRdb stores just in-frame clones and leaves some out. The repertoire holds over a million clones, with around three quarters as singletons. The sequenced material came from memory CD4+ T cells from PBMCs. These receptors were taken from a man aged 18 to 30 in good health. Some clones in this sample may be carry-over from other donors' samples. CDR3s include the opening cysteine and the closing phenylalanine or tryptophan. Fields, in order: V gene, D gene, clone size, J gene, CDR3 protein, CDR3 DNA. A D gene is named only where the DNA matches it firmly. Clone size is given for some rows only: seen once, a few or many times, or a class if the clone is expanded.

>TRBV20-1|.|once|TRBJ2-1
CSARFSGEQFF
TGCAGTGCTAGGTTCTCGGGTGAGCAGTTCTTC
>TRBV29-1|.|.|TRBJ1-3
CSVDAGLNTIYF
TGCAGCGTTGACGCAGGGCTAAACACCATATATTTT
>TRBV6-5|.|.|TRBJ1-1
CASSYSVLLNTEAFF
TGTGCCAGCAGTTACTCGGTCCTTCTGAACACTGAAGCTTTCTTT
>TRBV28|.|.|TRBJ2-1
CASSLRQGRTYNEQFF
TGTGCCAGCAGTTTAAGGCAGGGAAGGACCTACAATGAGCAGTTCTTC
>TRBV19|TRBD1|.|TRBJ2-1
CASMDRVAYNEQFF
TGTGCCAGTATGGACAGGGTGGCCTACAATGAGCAGTTCTTC
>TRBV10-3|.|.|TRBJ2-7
CAISRTTGFTGDEQYF
TGTGCCATCAGCCGCACGACAGGATTCACTGGAGACGAGCAGTACTTC
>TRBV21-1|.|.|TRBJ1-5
CASSKGYRGNNQPQHF
TGTGCCAGCAGCAAAGGGTACAGGGGAAACAATCAGCCCCAGCATTTT
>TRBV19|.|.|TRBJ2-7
CASSGNRGEQYF
TGTGCCAGTAGTGGCAACCGGGGGGAGCAGTACTTC
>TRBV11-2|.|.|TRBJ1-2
CASSLSENYGYTF
TGTGCCAGCAGCTTGTCGGAAAACTATGGCTACACCTTC
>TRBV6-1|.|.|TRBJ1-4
CASSELGASENEKLFF
TGTGCCAGCAGTGAATTGGGCGCTAGCGAGAATGAAAAACTGTTTTTT
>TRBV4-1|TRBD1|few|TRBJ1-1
CASSQTGQLNTEAFF
TGCGCCAGCAGCCAGACGGGACAGCTGAACACTGAAGCTTTCTTT
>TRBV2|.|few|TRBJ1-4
CATTGLENEKLFF
TGTGCCACCACGGGTCTAGAGAATGAAAAACTGTTTTTT
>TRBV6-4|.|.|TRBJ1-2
CASSDSGTDHYGYTF
TGTGCCAGCAGTGACTCTGGTACAGACCACTATGGCTACACCTTC
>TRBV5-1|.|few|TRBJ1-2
CASSLDVVRPNYGYTF
TGCGCCAGCAGCTTGGATGTAGTTCGGCCTAACTATGGCTACACCTTC
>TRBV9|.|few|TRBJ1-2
CASSVGGQKSYGYTF
TGTGCCAGCAGCGTAGGCGGGCAGAAGAGCTATGGCTACACCTTC
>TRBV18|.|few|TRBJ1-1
CASSPEVNTEAFF
TGTGCCAGCTCACCTGAGGTCAACACTGAAGCTTTCTTT
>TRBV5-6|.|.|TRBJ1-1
CASSSDNTARRAFF
TGTGCCAGCAGCTCGGATAACACGGCTCGTCGAGCTTTCTTT
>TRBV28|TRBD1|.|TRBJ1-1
CASSRGTEYTEAFF
TGTGCCAGCAGTCGGGGGACAGAGTACACTGAAGCTTTCTTT
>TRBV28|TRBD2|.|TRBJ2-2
CASREGLGGSTGELFF
TGTGCCAGCAGAGAGGGCCTCGGGGGGTCCACCGGGGAGCTGTTTTTT
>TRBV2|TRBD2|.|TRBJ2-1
CAGVAGGLYNEQFF
TGTGCCGGTGTAGCGGGAGGGTTGTACAATGAGCAGTTCTTC
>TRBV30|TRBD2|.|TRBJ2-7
CAWSAGASGSYEQYF
TGTGCCTGGAGTGCAGGGGCTAGCGGGAGCTACGAGCAGTACTTC
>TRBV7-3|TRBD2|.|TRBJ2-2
CASSNLAGGLIGELFF
TGTGCCAGCAGCAATCTAGCGGGAGGGCTTATCGGGGAGCTGTTTTTT
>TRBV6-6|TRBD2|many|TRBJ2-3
CASKRDGDTQYF
TGTGCCAGCAAGCGGGACGGAGATACGCAGTATTTT
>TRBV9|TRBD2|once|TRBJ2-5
CASSVGLAGSWWETQYF
TGTGCCAGCAGCGTAGGACTAGCGGGATCTTGGTGGGAGACCCAGTACTTC
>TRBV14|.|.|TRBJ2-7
CASSIKGRGTYEQYF
TGTGCCAGCAGCATAAAAGGTAGGGGCACCTACGAGCAGTACTTC
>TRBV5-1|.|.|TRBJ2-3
CASSFSGDTQYF
TGCGCCAGCAGCTTTTCAGGAGATACGCAGTATTTT
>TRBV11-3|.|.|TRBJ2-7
CASSLYAGPNYEQYF
TGTGCCAGCAGCTTATACGCGGGACCAAACTACGAGCAGTACTTC
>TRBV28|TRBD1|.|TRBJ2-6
CASSFHMGQGIEASGANVLTF
TGTGCCAGCAGTTTCCACATGGGACAGGGGATCGAGGCTTCCGGGGCCAACGTCCTGACTTTC
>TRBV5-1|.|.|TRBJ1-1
CASTVDPENTEAFF
TGCGCCAGCACCGTAGACCCGGAGAACACTGAAGCTTTCTTT
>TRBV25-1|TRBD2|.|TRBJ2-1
CASSEPGLGVNEQFF
TGTGCCAGCAGTGAACCTGGACTAGGGGTTAATGAGCAGTTCTTC
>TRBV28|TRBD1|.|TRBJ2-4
CASNLQGAKNIQYF
TGTGCCAGCAATCTACAGGGGGCCAAAAACATTCAGTACTTC
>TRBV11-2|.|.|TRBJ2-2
CASSQIGTVRTGELFF
TGTGCCAGCAGCCAAATTGGGACTGTTCGAACCGGGGAGCTGTTTTTT
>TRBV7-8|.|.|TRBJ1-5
CASSPRRSRGSQPQHF
TGTGCCAGCAGCCCCAGAAGATCGCGGGGGTCTCAGCCCCAGCATTTT
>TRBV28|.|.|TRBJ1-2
CASSFGGAPLGYTF
TGTGCCAGCAGTTTCGGGGGGGCTCCTCTTGGCTACACCTTC
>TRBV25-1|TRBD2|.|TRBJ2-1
CASSPRTSGYNEQFF
TGTGCCAGCAGTCCAAGGACTAGCGGGTACAATGAGCAGTTCTTC
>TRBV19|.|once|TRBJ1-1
CASSISRNTEAFF
TGTGCCAGTAGTATAAGTCGGAACACTGAAGCTTTCTTT